A single sample gave rise to the 5 T cell receptor beta chains below, sequenced in a study of beta chain features in type 1 diabetes. The whole isolated RNA underwent reverse transcription, so sequencing captured expressed TCRB transcripts. Method: immunoSEQ multiplex PCR; TCRdb's copy keeps in-frame clones and lacks some. Of roughly 300,000 clones detected, about 14% appear once; the ten largest clones hold approximately 7%. Sequenced input: central memory CD4+ T cells from blood. These receptors all come from a man aged 25 to 40 in good health.

This chain joins TRBV7-2 and TRBJ1-2; perhaps TRBD1 as D (5 bases). CDR3 length: 13 amino acids. Looked up from germline, CDR1 is SGHTA and CDR2 is FQGNSA. Trimming removed 2 bases at V and 8 bases at J, with 12 bases between. In DNA form, the CDR3 reads TGTGCCAGCAGCTTACCCAGGGCAAGGGGCTACACCTTC. Protein product: CASSLPRARGYTF.

This clone has ten or more counts. The J gene is TRBJ2-1, the V gene TRBV10-3, with D possibly TRBD2 on 6 matching bases. This CDR3 is built from 14 residues. Germline V lookup: CDR1 ENHRY, CDR2 SYGVKD. Trimming left V 3 bases short and J 8 bases short, with 14 bases between. The CDR3 is CAISDVVREDEQFF. The CDR3 nucleotides read TGTGCCATCAGTGACGTAGTCAGGGAGGATGAGCAGTTCTTC.

This chain links TRBV19 with TRBJ2-3, with D possibly TRBD1 on 6 matching bases. The CDR3 is 12 amino acids. In germline, CDR1 is LNHDA, CDR2 SQIVND (reference sequence). Trimming shortened V by 10 bases and J by 6 bases, and 14 bases separated the two germline ends. In DNA, the CDR3 is TGTGCCAAAGGACAGCCGGGGGATACGCAGTATTTT. It encodes CAKGQPGDTQYF.

This clone came up a few times. A read error is the likely source, as a far larger clone sits one nucleotide away. V is TRBV14 and J is TRBJ2-7, with D possibly called TRBD1 or TRBD2 (5 bases each). This CDR3 is built from 13 residues. V shed 4 bases and J shed 11 bases, with 18 bases lying between them. Germline V lookup: CDR1 SGHDN, CDR2 FVKESK. CDR3 sequence: CASSLKWGTGKYF. CDR3 DNA: TGTGCCAGCAGCCTCAAGTGGGGGACGGGGAAGTACTTC.

V usage is TRBV11-2 and J usage is TRBJ2-2, with no clear D. Germline values: CDR1 SGHAT, CDR2 FQNNGV. The CDR3 is 14 residues long. V lost 3 bases to trimming and J lost 2 bases, with 7 bases between them. The CDR3 bases are TGTGCCAGCAGCTTGAACAAAAACACCGGGGAGCTGTTTTTT. It yields the protein CASSLNKNTGELFF.